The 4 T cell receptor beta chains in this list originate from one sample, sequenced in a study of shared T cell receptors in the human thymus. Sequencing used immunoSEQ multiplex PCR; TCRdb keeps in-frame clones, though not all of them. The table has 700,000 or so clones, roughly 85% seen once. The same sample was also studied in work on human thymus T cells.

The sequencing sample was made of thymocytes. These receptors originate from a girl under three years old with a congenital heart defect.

CDR3 protein: CASSLSGSLVPLEAFF. DNA of the CDR3: TGTGCCAGCAGCTTAAGTGGGTCCCTGGTGCCACTAGAAGCTTTCTTT. V is TRBV7-6 and J is TRBJ1-1; no clear D. The CDR3 totals 16 residues. CDR1 and CDR2 from the germline V gene are SGHVS and FNYEAQ. The V and J ends lost 2 bases and 8 bases respectively, with 21 bases between them.

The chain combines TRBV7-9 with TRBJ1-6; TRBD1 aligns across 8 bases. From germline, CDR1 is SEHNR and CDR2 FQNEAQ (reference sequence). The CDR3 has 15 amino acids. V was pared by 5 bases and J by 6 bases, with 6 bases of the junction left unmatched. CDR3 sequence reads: CASSQDRALNSPLHF. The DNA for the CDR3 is TGTGCCAGCAGCCAGGACAGGGCGCTTAATTCACCCCTCCACTTT.

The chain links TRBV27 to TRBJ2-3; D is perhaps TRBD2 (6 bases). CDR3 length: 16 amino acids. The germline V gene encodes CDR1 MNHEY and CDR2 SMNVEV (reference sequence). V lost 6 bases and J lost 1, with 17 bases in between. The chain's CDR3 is CASRPGEAARTDTQYF. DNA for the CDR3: TGTGCCAGCAGGCCGGGGGAGGCGGCTCGCACAGATACGCAGTATTTT.

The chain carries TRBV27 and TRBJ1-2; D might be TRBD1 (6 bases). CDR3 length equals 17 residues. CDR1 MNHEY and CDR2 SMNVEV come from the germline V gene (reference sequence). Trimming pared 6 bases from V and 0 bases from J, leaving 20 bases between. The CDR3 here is CASRRRPGTYSNYGYTF. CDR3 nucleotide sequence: TGTGCCAGCAGGAGGAGACCCGGGACATATTCTAACTATGGCTACACCTTC.